This note documents a single T cell receptor (beta chain) sequence. This entry belongs to a study of blood T cells in healthy people across ages. The authors ran a second PCR of about 6 to 11 cycles using a sample-barcoded 5' primer and a J-beta primer mix. TCRdb reanalysed the 5' RACE reads using MiXCR and keeps one entry per CDR3 protein. This table has 2 million or so distinct CDR3 sequences, less than 50% appearing once. The germline V gene has CDR1 SNHLY and CDR2 FYNNEI. V was clipped by 6 bases and J by 7 bases; unmatched bases: 11. The CDR3 runs to 16 residues. Drawn from each donor were approximately 9.5 milliliters of peripheral blood. Every sample gave at least 6 micrograms of total RNA when it was extracted.

The chain couples TRBV2 to TRBJ2-1; 11 nucleotides match TRBD1. What was sequenced was blood. This clonotype originated in a woman in her forties in good health. This CDR3 reads CASSAPGTGGRNEQFF. The CDR3 region has the DNA TGTGCCAGCAGCGCCCCCGGGACAGGGGGGAGGAATGAGCAGTTCTTC.